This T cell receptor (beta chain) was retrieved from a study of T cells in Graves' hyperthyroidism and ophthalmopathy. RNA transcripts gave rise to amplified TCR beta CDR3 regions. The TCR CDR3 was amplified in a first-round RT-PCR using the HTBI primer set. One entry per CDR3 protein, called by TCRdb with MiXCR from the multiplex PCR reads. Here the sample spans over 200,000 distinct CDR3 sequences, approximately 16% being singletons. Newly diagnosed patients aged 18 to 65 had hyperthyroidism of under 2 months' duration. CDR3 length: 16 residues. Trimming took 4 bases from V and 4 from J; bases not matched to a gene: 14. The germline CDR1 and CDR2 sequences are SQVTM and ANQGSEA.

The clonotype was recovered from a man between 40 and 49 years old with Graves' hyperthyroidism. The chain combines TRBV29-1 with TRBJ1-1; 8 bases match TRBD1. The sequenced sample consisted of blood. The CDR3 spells CSVGAPDRVPSTEAFF. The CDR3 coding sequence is TGCAGCGTTGGGGCCCCGGACAGGGTCCCGAGCACTGAAGCTTTCTTT.